This record looks at one TCR beta chain sequence and its context. Each CDR3 protein gets one entry after TCRdb re-called the RT-PCR reads with MiXCR. The top ten hold 8% to 13% of the sample, which has about 570,000 distinct CDR3 sequences, around 10% seen once. Germline lookup yields CDR1 ENHRY and CDR2 SYGVKD. There are 13 residues in the CDR3. Deletions cut 0 bases from V and 7 bases from J, with 9 bases between. The data stem from a study of response to subunit inactivated influenza vaccine. These data were also filed under a second study, of T cells expressing NK-cell markers. That paper states: cDNA encoding TCR beta was synthesized via 5'RACE template switching incorporating UMIs. TCR beta repertoires came from sorted CD3+CD56+NKG2C+, CD3+CD56+NKG2C- and CD3+CD56-NKG2C+ T cells.

The specimen comprised PBMCs from blood, sampled on the day of vaccination. The V call is TRBV10-3, the J call TRBJ1-1; D is unresolved. This sequence originates from a man aged 50 to 59 who received an inactivated influenza vaccine. The CDR3 here is CAISESYRFEAFF. The CDR3 DNA reads as TGTGCCATCAGTGAGTCATATCGATTTGAAGCTTTCTTT.